The rows below give T cell receptor beta chains drawn from one sample of a study of regulatory T cells in long-lasting Graves disease. Each CDR3 protein gets one entry after TCRdb re-called the multiplex PCR reads with MiXCR. Seen here are around 470,000 distinct CDR3 sequences, 13% to 15% observed once, and the top ten hold about a sixth. These sequences were also reported in another study, on T cells in Graves' hyperthyroidism and ophthalmopathy.

Sample: peripheral blood mononuclear cells (PBMCs), taken at new diagnosis, from a patient treated with antithyroid drugs. The source is a woman between 50 and 59 years old with Graves disease. CDR3s include the opening cysteine and the closing phenylalanine or tryptophan. D genes are given only for firm matches. Clone sizes are given selectively: once, few, many, or a class where the clone is expanded.

j_call clone_size v_call d_call cdr3_aa cdr3_nt
TRBJ2-3 . TRBV28 TRBD2 CASSSRLAGAGDTQYF TGTGCCAGCAGCTCCCGACTAGCGGGAGCGGGAGATACGCAGTATTTT
TRBJ2-7 many TRBV4-1 . CASSQDFGAASYEQYF TGCGCCAGCAGCCAAGATTTTGGCGCCGCCTCCTACGAGCAGTACTTC
TRBJ2-1 few TRBV7-3 . CASSFIHPSRIPVDNEQFF TGTGCCAGCAGCTTCATACACCCATCCCGTATACCTGTCGACAATGAGCAGTTCTTC
TRBJ2-7 few TRBV10-3 . CAISDKRSGDYEQYF TGTGCCATCAGTGACAAAAGGAGCGGCGACTACGAGCAGTACTTC
TRBJ1-5 . TRBV9 . CASSVGTGSQGQPQHF TGTGCCAGCAGCGTGGGGACGGGGTCCCAGGGTCAGCCCCAGCATTTT
TRBJ1-6 . TRBV7-6 TRBD1 CASSRTGLNSPLHF TGTGCCAGCAGCCGGACAGGGTTAAATTCACCCCTCCACTTT
TRBJ2-7 few TRBV13 . CASSMGAHEQYF TGTGCCAGCAGCATGGGGGCCCACGAGCAGTACTTC
TRBJ2-2 many TRBV5-7 TRBD1 CASSLSDRRYTGELFF TGTGCCAGCAGCTTGTCGGACAGGCGATACACCGGGGAGCTGTTTTTT
TRBJ1-2 few TRBV5-1 . CASSSRDGANYGYTF TGCGCCAGCAGCTCTAGGGACGGAGCTAACTATGGCTACACCTTC
TRBJ2-1 many TRBV2 TRBD1 CASRQDRAEQFF TGTGCCAGCAGACAGGACAGGGCTGAGCAGTTCTTC
TRBJ2-7 few TRBV11-2 . CASSLERDLTYEQYF TGTGCCAGCAGCTTAGAGCGGGACTTAACCTACGAGCAGTACTTC
TRBJ2-1 many TRBV7-8 TRBD2 CASSLRTSVNNEQFF TGTGCCAGCAGCTTAAGGACTAGCGTAAACAATGAGCAGTTCTTC
TRBJ2-1 . TRBV20-1 . CSAPAFPSSYNEQFF TGCAGTGCACCGGCGTTCCCGAGCTCCTACAATGAGCAGTTCTTC
TRBJ2-4 many TRBV11-2 . CASSPLGQGRWYIQYF TGTGCCAGCAGCCCCTTGGGGCAGGGGAGATGGTACATTCAGTACTTC
TRBJ2-7 many TRBV13 . CASSSLRYEQYF TGTGCCAGCAGCTCCCTTAGGTACGAGCAGTACTTC
TRBJ2-1 many TRBV11-2 TRBD1 CASSPSGTGLDNEQFF TGTGCCAGCAGCCCATCCGGGACAGGGTTAGACAATGAGCAGTTCTTC
TRBJ2-1 . TRBV10-3 . CAISSRTDGGNEQFF TGTGCCATCAGTTCTAGGACTGACGGGGGCAATGAGCAGTTCTTC
TRBJ2-3 many TRBV7-8 . CASSLSSRKSTDTQYF TGTGCCAGCAGCTTAAGTTCGCGGAAAAGCACAGATACGCAGTATTTT
TRBJ2-5 . TRBV30 . CAWSVKLAGETQYF TGTGCCTGGAGTGTAAAACTAGCTGGCGAGACCCAGTACTTC
TRBJ2-7 many TRBV28 TRBD1 CASRGTGEAYEQYF TGTGCCAGCAGGGGGACAGGGGAAGCCTACGAGCAGTACTTC
TRBJ2-7 few TRBV11-2 . CASSPRVASYEQYF TGTGCCAGCAGCCCCCGCGTGGCCTCCTACGAGCAGTACTTC
TRBJ1-1 . TRBV6-5 TRBD1 CASSGQGARTEAFF TGTGCCAGCAGTGGTCAGGGGGCTCGGACTGAAGCTTTCTTT
TRBJ2-4 many TRBV28 . CASSPSWDIQYF TGTGCCAGCAGCCCCTCATGGGACATTCAGTACTTC
TRBJ1-5 many TRBV20-1 . CSANQGEDQPQHF TGCAGTGCTAATCAGGGAGAGGATCAGCCCCAGCATTTT
TRBJ2-1 many TRBV6-1 . CASTTPPIEQFF TGTGCCAGCACGACACCTCCTATTGAGCAGTTCTTC
TRBJ1-5 many TRBV28 TRBD1 CASSSWDRVASDQPQHF TGTGCCAGCAGTTCGTGGGACAGGGTGGCCTCGGACCAGCCCCAGCATTTT
TRBJ2-7 many TRBV12-3/TRBV12-4 TRBD2 CASSSAAGGREQYF TGTGCCAGCAGTTCTGCGGCGGGAGGAAGAGAGCAGTACTTC
TRBJ2-1 many TRBV6-1 . CASSELQGYNEQFF TGTGCCAGCAGTGAATTACAGGGCTACAATGAGCAGTTCTTC
TRBJ2-1 many TRBV5-1 TRBD2 CASSDASGPYNEQFF TGCGCCAGCAGCGACGCTAGCGGACCGTACAATGAGCAGTTCTTC
TRBJ2-1 few TRBV19 TRBD2 CASSIEGLAGGFYSYNEQFF TGTGCCAGTAGTATAGAGGGACTAGCGGGAGGGTTCTACTCCTACAATGAGCAGTTCTTC
TRBJ2-3 few TRBV25-1 . CASSSRSDGGYTDTQYF TGTGCCAGCAGTTCTCGCTCTGACGGAGGATACACAGATACGCAGTATTTT
TRBJ1-1 few TRBV5-5 . CASSLWGTYVIKAFF TGTGCCAGCAGCTTGTGGGGAACCTATGTCATTAAAGCTTTCTTT
TRBJ2-7 many TRBV9 TRBD1 CASSVGRGFSYEQYF TGTGCCAGCAGCGTAGGCAGGGGGTTTTCCTACGAGCAGTACTTC
TRBJ2-3 many TRBV7-7 . CASSLGAGRDTDTQYF TGTGCCAGCAGCTTAGGGGCGGGAAGGGACACAGATACGCAGTATTTT
TRBJ2-7 many TRBV18 . CASSRTAAVEQYF TGTGCCAGCTCACGCACGGCCGCGGTCGAGCAGTACTTC
TRBJ2-3 few TRBV7-3 TRBD2 CASSLNSWQRGATDTQYF TGTGCCAGCAGCTTAAATTCCTGGCAGCGGGGGGCGACAGATACGCAGTATTTT
TRBJ1-1 many TRBV10-3 . CAISDPEDTEAFF TGTGCCATCAGTGACCCGGAGGACACTGAAGCTTTCTTT
TRBJ2-5 many TRBV5-1 TRBD1 CASRAGGYQETQYF TGCGCCAGCAGAGCAGGGGGATACCAAGAGACCCAGTACTTC
TRBJ2-5 few TRBV18 . CASSPWGPQETQYF TGTGCCAGCTCACCATGGGGACCCCAAGAGACCCAGTACTTC
TRBJ2-5 . TRBV5-1 TRBD1 CASSLGGQHQETQYF TGCGCCAGCAGCCTAGGGGGACAGCACCAAGAGACCCAGTACTTC
TRBJ2-1 many TRBV6-1 . CASSVLAGSYNEQFF TGTGCCAGCAGTGTGCTAGCCGGCTCCTACAATGAGCAGTTCTTC
TRBJ2-7 . TRBV19 . CASSIVRGANEQYF TGTGCCAGTAGTATAGTTCGAGGGGCAAACGAGCAGTACTTC
TRBJ2-7 many TRBV7-8 . CASSLAFRPGGEQYF TGTGCCAGCAGCTTAGCGTTCCGGCCCGGGGGCGAGCAGTACTTC
TRBJ1-5 . TRBV16 . CASSGRRGVGNQPQHF TGTGCCAGCAGCGGCCGACGGGGGGTAGGCAATCAGCCCCAGCATTTT
TRBJ2-7 few TRBV9 . CASSVGSGPTYEQYF TGTGCCAGCAGCGTAGGCTCGGGGCCTACCTACGAGCAGTACTTC
TRBJ2-4 many TRBV15 TRBD1 CATSRDDWTGGWRAKNIQYF TGTGCCACCAGCAGAGATGATTGGACAGGGGGCTGGAGGGCCAAAAACATTCAGTACTTC
TRBJ2-1 . TRBV30 TRBD2 CAWSEGAGTSGRGNEQFF TGTGCCTGGAGTGAGGGGGCCGGGACTAGCGGGAGAGGGAATGAGCAGTTCTTC
TRBJ2-3 many TRBV5-1 . CASRQGSADTQYF TGCGCCAGCCGTCAAGGGAGCGCAGATACGCAGTATTTT
TRBJ2-5 . TRBV7-3 . CASSLGVGDHQETQYF TGTGCCAGCAGCTTAGGGGTGGGGGACCATCAAGAGACCCAGTACTTC
TRBJ2-7 many TRBV7-9 TRBD2 CASSLGSGTSGEQYF TGTGCCAGCAGCTTAGGGAGTGGGACTAGCGGCGAGCAGTACTTC
TRBJ2-7 many TRBV6-2/TRBV6-3 . CASSYLGEPYEQYF TGTGCCAGCAGTTATTTGGGGGAGCCCTACGAGCAGTACTTC
TRBJ2-5 . TRBV20-1 . CSATRGQETQCF TGCAGTGCTACCCGGGGCCAAGAGACCCAGTGCTTC
TRBJ1-1 many TRBV28 TRBD1 CATQGGSEEDTEAFF TGTGCCACCCAGGGGGGGAGTGAAGAGGACACTGAAGCTTTCTTT
TRBJ2-1 many TRBV9 . CASSPRLVAALNNEQFF TGTGCCAGCAGCCCTCGATTGGTAGCGGCGTTGAACAATGAGCAGTTCTTC
TRBJ1-5 few TRBV27 . CASSPAGLNQPQHF TGTGCCAGCAGCCCTGCAGGGCTCAATCAGCCCCAGCATTTT
TRBJ2-7 many TRBV28 . CASRTNFEQYF TGTGCCAGCAGGACAAATTTCGAGCAGTACTTC
TRBJ2-1 few TRBV29-1 TRBD1 CSVENRGGMNEQFF TGCAGCGTTGAAAACAGGGGTGGCATGAATGAGCAGTTCTTC
TRBJ2-1 many TRBV28 TRBD1 CASNTNGPGQYNEQFF TGTGCCAGCAACACTAATGGGCCGGGACAGTACAATGAGCAGTTCTTC
TRBJ2-1 . TRBV4-1 TRBD1 CASSLRDRVEYNEQFF TGCGCCAGCAGCCTTAGGGACAGGGTGGAATACAATGAGCAGTTCTTC